These T cell receptor beta chains were read from a single sample in a study of T cell repertoires in cytomegalovirus infection. No antigen has been assigned to these receptors. TCRdb reprocessed the reads with MiXCR, giving one entry per CDR3 protein. The sample holds roughly 800,000 distinct CDR3 sequences; 25% to 30% are singletons and the top ten take around 13%. Source: cultured CD8+ T cells from PBMCs, taken from culture after CMV antigen stimulation. Source of these receptors: a human donor in good health (CMV status not recorded). Some clones in this sample may be carry-over from other donors' samples. Both conserved end residues are part of each CDR3. A D gene is named only where the DNA matches it firmly. The size field is filled for only some rows; it gives once, few, many or a size class.

d_gene: NA
v_gene: TRBV7-8
j_gene: TRBJ2-7
abundance: many
CDR3nt: TGTGCCAGCAGCGTCAGGGGTTCGTACGAGCAGTACTTC
CDR3aa: CASSVRGSYEQYF

d_gene: TRBD1
v_gene: TRBV27
j_gene: TRBJ2-3
abundance: NA
CDR3nt: TGTGCCAGCAGTTACGTGGGACAGGGCGGATTAGATACGCAGTATTTT
CDR3aa: CASSYVGQGGLDTQYF

d_gene: NA
v_gene: TRBV4-3
j_gene: TRBJ2-3
abundance: few
CDR3nt: TGCGCCAGCAGCCTAGCCTCAGGGCCCCTAAGGGCAGATACGCAGTATTTT
CDR3aa: CASSLASGPLRADTQYF

d_gene: TRBD2
v_gene: TRBV12-5
j_gene: TRBJ2-1
abundance: many
CDR3nt: TGTGCTAGTGGTTTTCAGAGTGGGACTAGCGGGGGTCCTAGCTCCTACAATGAGCAGTTCTTC
CDR3aa: CASGFQSGTSGGPSSYNEQFF

d_gene: NA
v_gene: TRBV7-8
j_gene: TRBJ2-2
abundance: NA
CDR3nt: TGTGCCAGCAGCGTTACCCCGAGACTTACGAACACCGGGGAGCTGTTTTTT
CDR3aa: CASSVTPRLTNTGELFF

d_gene: NA
v_gene: TRBV7-6
j_gene: TRBJ1-1
abundance: few
CDR3nt: TGTGCCAGCAGCGCCGACATGGACACTGAAGCTTTCTTT
CDR3aa: CASSADMDTEAFF

d_gene: TRBD2
v_gene: TRBV6-8
j_gene: TRBJ2-1
abundance: NA
CDR3nt: TGTGCCAGCAGTGCCCCCTTAAGCGGGGGGGCAGGCAATGAGCAGTTCTTC
CDR3aa: CASSAPLSGGAGNEQFF

d_gene: NA
v_gene: TRBV7-6
j_gene: TRBJ2-5
abundance: NA
CDR3nt: TGTGCCAGCAGCTTACTTCCAGCCCAAGAGACCCAGTACTTC
CDR3aa: CASSLLPAQETQYF

d_gene: NA
v_gene: TRBV18
j_gene: TRBJ2-1
abundance: NA
CDR3nt: TGTGCCAGCTCACCACCCCGGCAGAACTTTTACTACAATGAGCAGTTCTTC
CDR3aa: CASSPPRQNFYYNEQFF

d_gene: NA
v_gene: TRBV7-6
j_gene: TRBJ2-4
abundance: NA
CDR3nt: TGTGCCAGCAGCACAGGAGCCTTAGCCAAAAACATTCAGTACTTC
CDR3aa: CASSTGALAKNIQYF

d_gene: TRBD1
v_gene: TRBV6-2/TRBV6-3
j_gene: TRBJ2-7
abundance: NA
CDR3nt: TGTGCCAGCAGTTACTCGGGTCGGACAGGGGGCTACGAGCAGTACTTC
CDR3aa: CASSYSGRTGGYEQYF

d_gene: NA
v_gene: TRBV15
j_gene: TRBJ1-5
abundance: NA
CDR3nt: TGTGCCACCAGCAGAGATAGGGGGGCCTCGGGGCCCCAGCATTTT
CDR3aa: CATSRDRGASGPQHF

d_gene: NA
v_gene: TRBV19
j_gene: TRBJ1-1
abundance: few
CDR3nt: TGTGCCAGTAGTATACCCCTGGACCGTCGGGGTATCTTGAACACTGAAGCTTTCTTT
CDR3aa: CASSIPLDRRGILNTEAFF

d_gene: NA
v_gene: TRBV6-5
j_gene: TRBJ1-2
abundance: NA
CDR3nt: TGTGCCAGCAGTTACTCCGTGCCCAGCGGCTATGGCTACACCTTC
CDR3aa: CASSYSVPSGYGYTF

d_gene: NA
v_gene: TRBV7-3
j_gene: TRBJ1-1
abundance: NA
CDR3nt: TGTGCCAGCAGCTTAGGAGGAAAGCGGGAAGCTTTCTTT
CDR3aa: CASSLGGKREAFF

d_gene: NA
v_gene: TRBV25-1
j_gene: TRBJ1-2
abundance: NA
CDR3nt: TGTGCCAGCAGTGAATGGAAAGGGTCAAGTTATGGCTACACCTTC
CDR3aa: CASSEWKGSSYGYTF

d_gene: TRBD2
v_gene: TRBV4-3
j_gene: TRBJ2-5
abundance: few
CDR3nt: TGCGCCAGCAGCCAAGCTCCCGGGACTAGCGAAGAGACCCAGTACTTC
CDR3aa: CASSQAPGTSEETQYF

d_gene: NA
v_gene: TRBV7-9
j_gene: TRBJ2-2
abundance: NA
CDR3nt: TGTGCCAGCAGCTTCCCACCCGGGGAGCTGTTTTTT
CDR3aa: CASSFPPGELFF

d_gene: NA
v_gene: TRBV12-3/TRBV12-4
j_gene: TRBJ1-5
abundance: NA
CDR3nt: TGTGCCAGCGTGGAGGTTGGGAATCAGCCCCAGCATTTT
CDR3aa: CASVEVGNQPQHF

d_gene: TRBD1
v_gene: TRBV24-1
j_gene: TRBJ2-5
abundance: NA
CDR3nt: TGTGCCACCGGGACAGGGGATGAGACCCAGTACTTC
CDR3aa: CATGTGDETQYF

d_gene: NA
v_gene: TRBV4-1
j_gene: TRBJ2-2
abundance: few
CDR3nt: TGCGCCAGCAGCCAAGTAGGGCACTCCACCGGGGAGCTGTTTTTT
CDR3aa: CASSQVGHSTGELFF

d_gene: NA
v_gene: TRBV7-9
j_gene: TRBJ2-7
abundance: few
CDR3nt: TGTGCCAGCAGCCCAGGGGACCGCGGGGTCGAGCAGTACTTC
CDR3aa: CASSPGDRGVEQYF

d_gene: TRBD1
v_gene: TRBV7-9
j_gene: TRBJ1-2
abundance: NA
CDR3nt: TGTGCCAGCAGCCCCAGGGGGTTCTATGGCTACACCTTC
CDR3aa: CASSPRGFYGYTF

d_gene: NA
v_gene: TRBV7-6
j_gene: TRBJ1-3
abundance: many
CDR3nt: TGTGCCAGCAGCTTGTACCGGAACTCTGGAAACACCATATATTTT
CDR3aa: CASSLYRNSGNTIYF

d_gene: NA
v_gene: TRBV27
j_gene: TRBJ1-2
abundance: NA
CDR3nt: TGTGCCAGCAGTTTGGGTGCGGGGGCAGCCTATGGCTACACCTTC
CDR3aa: CASSLGAGAAYGYTF

d_gene: NA
v_gene: TRBV19
j_gene: TRBJ1-1
abundance: few
CDR3nt: TGTGCCAGTAGTATAGGGCGCCTGGTTTTCTTT
CDR3aa: CASSIGRLVFF

d_gene: NA
v_gene: TRBV7-6
j_gene: TRBJ1-4
abundance: many
CDR3nt: TGTGCCAGCAGCACACGGCCTGCAACTAATGAAAAACTGTTTTTT
CDR3aa: CASSTRPATNEKLFF

d_gene: TRBD1
v_gene: TRBV6-2/TRBV6-3
j_gene: TRBJ1-5
abundance: many
CDR3nt: TGTGCCAGCGGTTATATCGGGACAGAGCTAAATCAGCCCCAGCATTTT
CDR3aa: CASGYIGTELNQPQHF

d_gene: NA
v_gene: TRBV12-3/TRBV12-4
j_gene: TRBJ1-2
abundance: many
CDR3nt: TGTGCCGCGTCGGAGGGATATGGCTACACCTTC
CDR3aa: CAASEGYGYTF

d_gene: NA
v_gene: TRBV2
j_gene: TRBJ2-2
abundance: few
CDR3nt: TGTGCCAGCAGTGCAGGGAACTGGATTGCCGGGGAGCTGTTTTTT
CDR3aa: CASSAGNWIAGELFF

d_gene: NA
v_gene: TRBV7-9
j_gene: TRBJ2-3
abundance: NA
CDR3nt: TGTGCCAGCAGCTTAGCGCGGCAGGGGAGCACAGATACGCAGTATTTT
CDR3aa: CASSLARQGSTDTQYF

d_gene: NA
v_gene: TRBV6-5
j_gene: TRBJ2-6
abundance: many
CDR3nt: TGTGCCAGCAGTTACTCCGGCGATTACAACGTCCTGACTTTC
CDR3aa: CASSYSGDYNVLTF

d_gene: TRBD2
v_gene: TRBV7-3
j_gene: TRBJ2-5
abundance: few
CDR3nt: TGTGCCAGCAGCTTAACGGGAGGGCGAGGAGAGACCCAGTACTTC
CDR3aa: CASSLTGGRGETQYF

d_gene: NA
v_gene: TRBV10-1
j_gene: TRBJ2-3
abundance: NA
CDR3nt: TGCGCCAGCAGTGAGTCGAAGGAAATCACAGATACGCAGTATTTT
CDR3aa: CASSESKEITDTQYF

d_gene: NA
v_gene: TRBV27
j_gene: TRBJ1-4
abundance: NA
CDR3nt: TGTGCCAGCAGTTTTAACAGGGCATTAAGTAGCGGAAAACTGTTTTTT
CDR3aa: CASSFNRALSSGKLFF

d_gene: NA
v_gene: TRBV7-8
j_gene: TRBJ1-1
abundance: many
CDR3nt: TGTGCCAGCAGCTTAGAAACAGGGTATAGACCGAACACTGAAGCTTTCTTT
CDR3aa: CASSLETGYRPNTEAFF

d_gene: NA
v_gene: TRBV7-9
j_gene: TRBJ2-5
abundance: NA
CDR3nt: TGTGCCAGCAGCCCGGGACTGAGTTGGGAGACCAAGTACTTC
CDR3aa: CASSPGLSWETKYF

d_gene: TRBD2
v_gene: TRBV12-3/TRBV12-4
j_gene: TRBJ2-1
abundance: NA
CDR3nt: TGTGCCAGCAGTTTAAATGCGGGGGGCACCGAGCAGTTCTTC
CDR3aa: CASSLNAGGTEQFF

d_gene: NA
v_gene: TRBV5-1
j_gene: TRBJ1-1
abundance: once
CDR3nt: TGCGCCAGCAGCTTAATCATGGACACGATGAACACTGAAGCTTTCTTT
CDR3aa: CASSLIMDTMNTEAFF

d_gene: NA
v_gene: TRBV27
j_gene: TRBJ1-2
abundance: NA
CDR3nt: TGTGCCAGCAGTTTATACGGTCTCGGCGGCTACACCTTC
CDR3aa: CASSLYGLGGYTF

d_gene: TRBD1
v_gene: TRBV2
j_gene: TRBJ2-3
abundance: NA
CDR3nt: TGTGCCATCCCTGGACAGGGGGATATAGATACGCAGTATTTT
CDR3aa: CAIPGQGDIDTQYF

d_gene: NA
v_gene: TRBV20-1
j_gene: TRBJ1-5
abundance: NA
CDR3nt: TGCAGTGCTGTCGGGGGTAGCAATCAGCCCCAGCATTTT
CDR3aa: CSAVGGSNQPQHF

d_gene: NA
v_gene: TRBV15
j_gene: TRBJ2-1
abundance: NA
CDR3nt: TGTGCCACCAGCAGAGATCTAGATCCCCCCCGGAATGAGCAGTTCTTC
CDR3aa: CATSRDLDPPRNEQFF

d_gene: NA
v_gene: TRBV27
j_gene: TRBJ2-1
abundance: NA
CDR3nt: TGTGCCAGCTCGTTAGTACCCATAGCTTCTCTCTACAATGAGCAGTTCTTC
CDR3aa: CASSLVPIASLYNEQFF

d_gene: NA
v_gene: TRBV7-6
j_gene: TRBJ2-2
abundance: many
CDR3nt: TGTGCCAGCAGCAGCTGGGGGCTTGACACCGGGGAGCTGTTTTTT
CDR3aa: CASSSWGLDTGELFF

d_gene: TRBD1
v_gene: TRBV20-1
j_gene: TRBJ2-1
abundance: NA
CDR3nt: TGCAGTGCTAGAGATGACAGGGGGTCGGATGAGCAGTTCTTC
CDR3aa: CSARDDRGSDEQFF

d_gene: NA
v_gene: TRBV6-5
j_gene: TRBJ2-2
abundance: NA
CDR3nt: TGTGCCAGCAGCACTCCGACAGGCGGGGAGCTGTTTTTT
CDR3aa: CASSTPTGGELFF

d_gene: TRBD1
v_gene: TRBV15
j_gene: TRBJ1-5
abundance: NA
CDR3nt: TGTGCCACCAGCGGGTCCGGGACAGGGCGGCAAAAGCCCCAGCATTTT
CDR3aa: CATSGSGTGRQKPQHF

d_gene: NA
v_gene: TRBV27
j_gene: TRBJ1-1
abundance: few
CDR3nt: TGTGCCAGCAGTTTAATATATCGGAACACTGAAGCTTTCTTT
CDR3aa: CASSLIYRNTEAFF

d_gene: NA
v_gene: TRBV6-5
j_gene: TRBJ2-1
abundance: NA
CDR3nt: TGTGCCAGCAGTCTCGCCCTGCCATATGAGCAGTTCTTC
CDR3aa: CASSLALPYEQFF